These 9 T cell receptor beta chains share one sample of origin, sequenced in a study of blood T cells in healthy people across ages. It was with a sample-barcoded 5' primer and a J-beta primer mix that a second PCR of roughly 7 to 12 cycles was run. TCRdb analysed the 5' RACE reads with MiXCR anew, one entry per CDR3 protein. The sample yields 1.8 million or so distinct CDR3 sequences, about 39% seen once. Sequencing used blood. The receptor set was obtained from a human donor in good health.

To note about this clonotype: An end of the junction differs from the germline gene, which may be a read error. The rearrangement joins TRBV30 to TRBJ1-1; D ambiguous. This CDR3 is 15 amino acids long. CDR1 is GTSNPN and CDR2 is SVGIG in the germline V gene (reference sequence). The CDR3 coding sequence is TGTGCCCGGAGTGGTTCCATCGGGGTTAACACTGAAGCTTTCTTT. It specifies CARSGSIGVNTEAFF.

A few counts support this clonotype. This sequence joins TRBV4-3 and TRBJ1-2; TRBD1 is a possible D gene (5 bases). The CDR3 runs 15 residues. Deletions cut 4 bases from V and 3 bases from J, with 15 bases between. CDR1 is LGHNA and CDR2 is YSLEER in the germline V gene. The CDR3 is CASSPGLDGDYGYTF. In nucleotides, the CDR3 is TGCGCCAGCAGCCCGGGGCTCGATGGGGACTATGGCTACACCTTC.

This clonotype was observed a handful of times. This chain joins TRBV28 and TRBJ2-3; D may match TRBD1 or TRBD2 (5 bases each). CDR1 and CDR2 from the germline V gene are MDHEN and SYDVKM. This CDR3 contains 15 residues. V was trimmed by 2 bases and J by 0 bases, leaving 9 bases between them. Here the CDR3 reads CASSLVGVSTDTQYF. The CDR3 nucleotides read TGTGCCAGCAGTTTAGTGGGGGTGAGCACAGATACGCAGTATTTT.

The chain joins TRBV12-3 or TRBV12-4 to TRBJ2-1; 10 bases line up with TRBD2. CDR3 length equals 17 residues. The J segment lost 0 bases and the V segment lost 6 bases, leaving 8 bases of the junction unmatched. The CDR3 protein is CASRRSGGVASYNEQFF. CDR3 bases: TGTGCCAGCAGACGCAGCGGGGGGGTAGCCTCCTACAATGAGCAGTTCTTC.

This clonotype has a handful of counts. The CDR3 protein is CASSPGDGSYGYTF. CDR3 DNA: TGCGCCAGCAGCCCCGGGGACGGATCCTATGGCTACACCTTC. This rearrangement joins TRBV5-1 to TRBJ1-2, with a possible D match to TRBD1 (5 bases). Per germline, CDR1 SGHRS and CDR2 YFSETQ. V dropped 4 bases and J dropped 4 bases, with 14 bases sitting between them. The CDR3 runs to 14 residues.

In its sample, this clonotype was seen a few times. The chain combines TRBV28 with TRBJ2-7; D may match TRBD1 or TRBD2 (7 bases each). The CDR3 covers 15 residues. CDR1 and CDR2 from the germline V gene are MDHEN and SYDVKM. The CDR3 here is CASRGGAAGGYEQYF. The CDR3 DNA is TGTGCTTCCCGTGGGGGGGCCGCAGGGGGGTACGAGCAGTACTTC.

This clonotype was seen only a few times. This chain connects TRBV3-1 to TRBJ1-2; D is perhaps TRBD1 (5 bases). V dropped 2 bases and J dropped 4 bases, with 26 bases sitting between them. This CDR3 contains 19 residues. Per the germline V gene, CDR1 is LGHDT and CDR2 is YNNKEL (reference sequence). The DNA of the CDR3 is TGTGCCAGCAGCCAAACCCCCCCAGCACAGGATCCTGGGAGCTATGGCTACACCTTC. It codes for CASSQTPPAQDPGSYGYTF.

This clonotype turned up a few times. The chain combines TRBV11-2 with TRBJ1-5; D remains unclear. V lost 3 bases and J lost 0, with 12 bases in between. This CDR3 comprises 16 residues. Germline CDR1 is SGHAT and CDR2 is FQNNGV. Written as DNA, the CDR3 is TGTGCCAGCAGCTTGGTGGGCGGGGATAGCAATCAGCCCCAGCATTTT. This sequence encodes CASSLVGGDSNQPQHF.

This rearrangement joins TRBV20-1 to TRBJ1-5; weak D call: TRBD1 (6 bases). Trimming removed 3 bases from V and 6 bases from J, with 9 bases in between. Germline V gene sequence: CDR1 DFQATT, CDR2 SNEGSKA (reference sequence). The CDR3 is made up of 12 amino acids. CDR3 DNA sequence: TGCAGTGCTAGCGCAGGGGTTCAGCCCCAGCATTTT. Its protein product is CSASAGVQPQHF.